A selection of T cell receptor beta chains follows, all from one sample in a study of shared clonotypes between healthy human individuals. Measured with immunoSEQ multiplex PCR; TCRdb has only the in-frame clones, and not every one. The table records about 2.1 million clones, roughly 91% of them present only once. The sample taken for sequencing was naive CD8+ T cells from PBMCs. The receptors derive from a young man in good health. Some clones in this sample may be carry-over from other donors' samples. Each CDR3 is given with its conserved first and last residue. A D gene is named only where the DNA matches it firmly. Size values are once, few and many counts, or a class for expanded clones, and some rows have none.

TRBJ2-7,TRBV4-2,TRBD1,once,CASSQPGQGGYEQYF,TGTGCCAGCAGCCAGCCGGGACAGGGAGGCTACGAGCAGTACTTC
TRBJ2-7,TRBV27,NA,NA,CASSFFGGYEQYF,TGTGCCAGCAGTTTCTTCGGGGGTTACGAGCAGTACTTC
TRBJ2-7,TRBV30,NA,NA,CAWREGHQGPYEQYF,TGTGCCTGGAGGGAGGGACACCAAGGCCCCTACGAGCAGTACTTC
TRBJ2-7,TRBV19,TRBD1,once,CASSIRDRGPYEQYF,TGTGCCAGTAGTATCCGGGACAGGGGGCCTTACGAACAGTACTTC
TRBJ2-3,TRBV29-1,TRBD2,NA,CSVGASGRSTDTQYF,TGCAGCGTTGGTGCTAGCGGGAGAAGCACAGATACGCAGTATTTT
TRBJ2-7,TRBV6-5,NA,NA,CASSYSGDGTYEQYF,TGTGCCAGCAGTTACTCTGGGGACGGCACCTACGAGCAGTACTTC
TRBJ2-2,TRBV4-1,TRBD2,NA,CASSHSGRLPGELFF,TGCGCCAGCAGCCATAGCGGGAGGCTTCCCGGGGAGCTGTTTTTT
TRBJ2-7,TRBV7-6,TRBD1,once,CASSLEDRGTAEQYF,TGTGCCAGCAGCTTAGAGGACAGGGGAACTGCCGAGCAGTACTTC
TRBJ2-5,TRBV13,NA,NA,CASSPGVQETQYF,TGTGCCAGCAGCCCCGGGGTACAAGAGACCCAGTACTTC
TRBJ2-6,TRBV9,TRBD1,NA,CASRPEGQGSGANVLTF,TGTGCCAGCAGACCCGAGGGACAGGGTTCTGGGGCCAACGTCCTGACTTTC
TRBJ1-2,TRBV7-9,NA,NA,CASSLGEPGSEGYTF,TGTGCCAGCAGCTTAGGGGAACCAGGGAGTGAGGGCTACACCTTC
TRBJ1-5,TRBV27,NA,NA,CASSNSGADNQPQHF,TGTGCCAGCAGTAACTCAGGGGCCGACAATCAGCCCCAGCATTTT
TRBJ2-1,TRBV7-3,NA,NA,CASSLTLRDLGTGINEQFF,TGTGCCAGCAGCTTAACGTTAAGAGATTTGGGGACGGGGATCAATGAGCAGTTCTTC
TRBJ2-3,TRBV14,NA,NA,CASSTGADTQYF,TGTGCCAGCAGCACGGGGGCAGATACGCAGTATTTT
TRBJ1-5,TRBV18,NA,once,CASSPGPPRQPQHF,TGTGCCAGCTCACCCGGGCCTCCGCGTCAGCCCCAGCATTTT
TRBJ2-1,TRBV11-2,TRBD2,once,CASSSRGAGGTYNEQFF,TGTGCCAGCAGCTCCCGGGGGGCGGGAGGGACCTACAATGAGCAGTTCTTC
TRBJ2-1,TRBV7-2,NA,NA,CASNPGYNEQFF,TGTGCCAGCAACCCAGGGTACAATGAGCAGTTCTTC
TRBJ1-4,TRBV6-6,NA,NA,CASSYSAAAGSEKLFF,TGTGCCAGCAGTTACTCGGCAGCAGCAGGGAGTGAAAAACTGTTTTTT
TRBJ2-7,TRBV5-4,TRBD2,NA,CASSPRAGGPIEQYF,TGTGCCAGCAGTCCACGGGCGGGAGGGCCAATCGAGCAGTACTTC
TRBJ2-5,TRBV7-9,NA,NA,CASSPPQGRETQYF,TGTGCCAGCAGCCCGCCCCAGGGACGAGAGACCCAGTACTTC
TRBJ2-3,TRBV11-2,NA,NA,CASSRGDNTDTQYF,TGTGCCAGCAGCCGAGGGGACAACACAGATACGCAGTATTTT
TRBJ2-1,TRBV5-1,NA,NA,CASSWRVNEQFF,TGCGCCAGCAGCTGGAGGGTTAATGAGCAGTTCTTC
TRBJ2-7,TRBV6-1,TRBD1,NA,CASSDHPGQGYEQYF,TGTGCCAGCAGTGATCACCCGGGACAGGGGTACGAGCAGTACTTC
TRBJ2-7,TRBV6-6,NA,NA,CASSYGESYEQYF,TGTGCCAGCAGTTACGGGGAGTCCTACGAGCAGTACTTC
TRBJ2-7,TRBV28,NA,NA,CASSSDPGPYEQYF,TGTGCCAGCAGTTCGGACCCGGGGCCCTACGAGCAGTACTTC
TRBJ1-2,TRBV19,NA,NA,CASTLRGSLYGYTF,TGTGCCAGTACCCTAAGGGGCTCCTTGTATGGCTACACCTTC
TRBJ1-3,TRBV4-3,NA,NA,CASSQDRDIGNTIYF,TGCGCCAGCAGCCAAGACAGGGACATTGGTAACACCATATATTTT
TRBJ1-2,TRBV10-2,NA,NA,CASSELEGGGYGYTF,TGCGCCAGCAGTGAGCTGGAGGGCGGAGGCTATGGCTACACCTTC
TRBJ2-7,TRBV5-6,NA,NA,CASSPGQSYEQYF,TGTGCCAGCAGCCCTGGACAGTCCTACGAGCAGTACTTC
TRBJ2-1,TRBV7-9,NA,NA,CASSLAGPNNEQFF,TGTGCCAGCAGCTTAGCGGGACCTAACAATGAGCAGTTCTTC
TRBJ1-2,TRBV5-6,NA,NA,CASSFSAGADGYTF,TGTGCCAGCAGCTTTTCCGCAGGCGCGGATGGCTACACCTTC
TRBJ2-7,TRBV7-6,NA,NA,CASSLVEGGQAYYEQYF,TGTGCCAGCAGCTTAGTGGAAGGTGGGCAGGCCTACTACGAGCAGTACTTC
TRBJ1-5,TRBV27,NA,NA,CASSFRDSNQPQHF,TGTGCCAGCAGTTTTCGGGATAGCAATCAGCCCCAGCATTTT
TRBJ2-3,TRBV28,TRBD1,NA,CASSPGTGSTDTQYF,TGTGCCAGCAGTCCCGGGACAGGTAGCACAGATACGCAGTATTTT
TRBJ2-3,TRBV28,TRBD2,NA,CASSFSGSTDTQYF,TGTGCCAGCAGCTTTAGCGGGAGCACAGATACGCAGTATTTT
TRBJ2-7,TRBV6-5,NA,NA,CASSSPQNEQYF,TGTGCCAGCAGTTCCCCCCAAAACGAGCAGTACTTC
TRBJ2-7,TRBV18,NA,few,CASSPRGGSDEQYF,TGTGCCAGCTCACCAAGGGGTGGGAGCGACGAGCAGTACTTC
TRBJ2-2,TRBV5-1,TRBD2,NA,CASSLTSGRDRGTGELFF,TGCGCCAGTAGCTTAACTAGCGGGAGGGACCGAGGCACCGGGGAGCTGTTTTTT
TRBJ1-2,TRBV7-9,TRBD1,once,CASSLPGGNYGYTF,TGTGCCAGCAGCTTACCAGGGGGTAACTATGGCTACACCTTC
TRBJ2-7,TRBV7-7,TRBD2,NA,CASLGVGVVGGSYEQYF,TGTGCCAGCCTCGGAGTGGGAGTTGTGGGGGGGTCCTACGAGCAGTACTTC
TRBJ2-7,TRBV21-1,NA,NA,CASSNPGTVSYEQYF,TGTGCCAGCAGCAACCCCGGGACAGTCTCCTACGAGCAGTACTTC
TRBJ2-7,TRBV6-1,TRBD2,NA,CASSVRTSLSYEQYF,TGTGCCAGCAGTGTTCGGACTAGCCTCTCCTACGAGCAGTACTTC
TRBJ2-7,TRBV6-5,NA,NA,CASSYSEGSYEQYF,TGTGCCAGCAGTTACTCTGAGGGTAGCTACGAGCAGTACTTC
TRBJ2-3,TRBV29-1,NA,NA,CSVLFPEKRADTQYF,TGCAGCGTTCTCTTCCCGGAGAAGCGGGCAGATACGCAGTATTTT
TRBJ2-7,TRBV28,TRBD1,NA,CASALGTGTEQYF,TGTGCCAGTGCCCTAGGGACAGGGACCGAGCAGTACTTC
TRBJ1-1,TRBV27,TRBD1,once,CASSTTGGYTEAFF,TGTGCCAGCAGCACGACAGGGGGATACACTGAAGCTTTCTTT
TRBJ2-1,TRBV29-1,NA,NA,CSVRATGNEQFF,TGCAGCGTTCGAGCGACGGGTAATGAGCAGTTCTTC
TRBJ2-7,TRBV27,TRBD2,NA,CASRQGTSAYYEQYF,TGTGCCAGCAGACAAGGGACTAGCGCTTACTACGAGCAGTACTTC
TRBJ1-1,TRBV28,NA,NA,CASILSRDTEAFF,TGTGCCAGCATCCTGAGCAGGGACACTGAAGCTTTCTTT
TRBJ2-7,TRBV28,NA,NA,CASSFMGGPYEQYF,TGTGCCAGCAGTTTCATGGGGGGACCCTACGAGCAGTACTTC
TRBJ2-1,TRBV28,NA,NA,CASSLGSPWQFF,TGTGCCAGCAGCTTAGGGAGCCCGTGGCAGTTCTTC